Each of the 6 T cell receptor beta chains below was sequenced from the same sample in a study of cytomegalovirus exposure and HLA in healthy donors. Sequencing was performed with immunoSEQ multiplex PCR; in TCRdb, only in-frame clones are kept and a portion is missing. The table shows roughly 49,000 clones, with 94% occurring only once. The specimen was PBMCs. Every receptor here comes from a woman aged 18-29 years in good health and CMV-seropositive.

The chain has TRBV6-4 and TRBJ2-3; 7 bases map to TRBD2. CDR1 and CDR2 (germline): MRHNA, SNTAGT. CDR3 length equals 13 residues. The trim removed 4 bases at V and 5 bases at J, leaving 3 bases unmatched. In DNA, the CDR3 is TGTGCCAGCAGTGCAACTAGCGAAGATACGCAGTATTTT. This gives the protein CASSATSEDTQYF.

This chain uses TRBV30 with TRBJ1-1; D perhaps matches TRBD1 (5 bases). Germline assignment: CDR1 GTSNPN and CDR2 SVGIG (reference sequence). V lost 0 bases to trimming and J lost 1 base, with 9 bases between them. This CDR3 contains 14 residues. The CDR3 spells CAWSVGAPNTEAFF. Written as DNA, the CDR3 is TGTGCCTGGAGTGTAGGGGCCCCGAACACTGAAGCTTTCTTT.

The chain recombines TRBV27 with TRBJ2-3, with D perhaps matching TRBD2 (6 bases). Germline V CDR1 and CDR2: MNHEY, SMNVEV (reference sequence). The CDR3 length is 16 residues. The V and J ends lost 2 bases and 4 bases respectively, with 16 bases between them. The CDR3 here is CASSLGEAGLSDTQYF. CDR3 nucleotides: TGTGCCAGCAGTTTAGGGGAGGCAGGGCTTTCAGATACGCAGTATTTT.

This sequence joins TRBV19 and TRBJ2-4; 7 bases fit TRBD2. The CDR3 sequence is 19 residues long. The ends lost 4 bases at V and 0 bases at J; junction bases unmatched: 15. Germline V lookup: CDR1 LNHDA, CDR2 SQIVND (reference sequence). The CDR3 coding sequence is TGTGCCAGTAGTACCCCCGACTTGAGCGGGGCTTTAGCCAAAAACATTCAGTACTTC. This gives the protein CASSTPDLSGALAKNIQYF.

The rearrangement links TRBV27 to TRBJ2-1; 7 positions agree with TRBD2. The CDR3 extends over 17 amino acids. With V trimmed by 4 bases and J by 3 bases, 12 bases remained unmatched. Germline lookup yields CDR1 MNHEY and CDR2 SMNVEV (reference sequence). CDR3 region: CASSWPTSALIYNEQFF. As DNA, the CDR3 is TGTGCCAGCAGTTGGCCCACTAGCGCGCTCATCTACAATGAGCAGTTCTTC.

The gene calls are TRBV2 and TRBJ2-7; the D is unclear. From germline, CDR1 is SNHLY and CDR2 FYNNEI. Trimming stripped 0 bases from V and 6 bases from J, with 9 bases between. The CDR3 is made up of 13 amino acids. The CDR3 DNA reads TGTGCCAGCAGTGAAGCGCGATCGGGCGAGCAGTACTTC. It codes for CASSEARSGEQYF.